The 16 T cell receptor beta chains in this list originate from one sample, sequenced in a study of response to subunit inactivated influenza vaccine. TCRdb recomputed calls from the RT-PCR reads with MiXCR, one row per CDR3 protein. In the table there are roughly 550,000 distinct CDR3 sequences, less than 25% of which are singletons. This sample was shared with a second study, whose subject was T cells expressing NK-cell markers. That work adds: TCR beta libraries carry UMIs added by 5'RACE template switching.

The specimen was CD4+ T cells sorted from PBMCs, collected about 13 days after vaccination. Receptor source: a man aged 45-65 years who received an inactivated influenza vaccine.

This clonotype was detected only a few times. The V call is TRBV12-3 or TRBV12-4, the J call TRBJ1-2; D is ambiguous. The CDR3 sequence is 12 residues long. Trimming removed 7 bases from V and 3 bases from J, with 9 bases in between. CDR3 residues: CASNSEDYGYTF. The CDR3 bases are TGTGCCAGCAATTCAGAGGACTATGGCTACACCTTC.

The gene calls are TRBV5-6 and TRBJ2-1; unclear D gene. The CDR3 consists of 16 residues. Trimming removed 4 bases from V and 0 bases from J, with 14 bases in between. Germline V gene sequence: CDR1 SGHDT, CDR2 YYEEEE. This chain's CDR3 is CASSRYDISSYNEQFF. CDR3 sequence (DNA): TGTGCCAGCAGCCGCTATGACATAAGCTCCTACAATGAGCAGTTCTTC. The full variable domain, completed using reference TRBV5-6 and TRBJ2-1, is DAGVTQSPTHLIKTRGQQVTLRCSPKSGHDTVSWYQQALGQGPQFIFQYYEEEERQRGNFPDRFSGHQFPNYSSELNVNALLLGDSALYLCASSRYDISSYNEQFFGPGTRLTVL.

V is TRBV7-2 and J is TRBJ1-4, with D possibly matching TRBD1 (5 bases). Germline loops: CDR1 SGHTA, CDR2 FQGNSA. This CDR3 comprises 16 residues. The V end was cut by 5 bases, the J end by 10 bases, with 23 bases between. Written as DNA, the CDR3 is TGTGCCAGCAGCCCAAATTTCGGGACCAGGGTGGTAAAACTGTTTTTT. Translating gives CASSPNFGTRVVKLFF.

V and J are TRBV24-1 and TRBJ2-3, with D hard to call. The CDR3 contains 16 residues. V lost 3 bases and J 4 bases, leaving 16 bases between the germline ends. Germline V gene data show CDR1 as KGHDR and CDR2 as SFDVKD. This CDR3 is CATSDEPSGLADTQYF. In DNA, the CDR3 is TGTGCCACCAGTGATGAGCCATCTGGTTTGGCAGATACGCAGTATTTT.

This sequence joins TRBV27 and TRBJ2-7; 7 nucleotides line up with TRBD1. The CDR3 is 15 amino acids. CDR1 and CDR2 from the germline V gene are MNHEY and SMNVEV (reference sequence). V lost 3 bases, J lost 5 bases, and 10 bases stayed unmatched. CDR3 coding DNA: TGTGCCAGCAGTTTCGTTTACAGGGGTCGGCACGAGCAGTACTTC. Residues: CASSFVYRGRHEQYF.

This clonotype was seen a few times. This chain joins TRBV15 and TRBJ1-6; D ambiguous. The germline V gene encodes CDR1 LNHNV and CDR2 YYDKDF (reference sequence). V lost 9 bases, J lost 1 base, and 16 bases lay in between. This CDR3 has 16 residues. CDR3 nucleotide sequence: TGTGCCACTACGAGGGATGTGGGGTCCTATAATTCACCCCTCCACTTT. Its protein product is CATTRDVGSYNSPLHF.

CDR3 DNA: TGTGCCAGCAGTGGGTCCGGGACAGGCACAGATACGCAGTATTTT. It codes for CASSGSGTGTDTQYF. This rearrangement joins TRBV2 to TRBJ2-3; 7 bases agree with TRBD1. The germline V gene has CDR1 SNHLY and CDR2 FYNNEI. CDR3 length: 15 residues. With V trimmed by 4 bases and J by 1 base, 5 bases remained unmatched. Using reference TRBV2 and TRBJ2-3 for the parts outside the CDR3, the full variable domain is EPEVTQTPSHQVTQMGQEVILRCVPISNHLYFYWYRQILGQKVEFLVSFYNNEISEKSEIFDDQFSVERPDGSNFTLKIRSTKLEDSAMYFCASSGSGTGTDTQYFGPGTRLTVL.

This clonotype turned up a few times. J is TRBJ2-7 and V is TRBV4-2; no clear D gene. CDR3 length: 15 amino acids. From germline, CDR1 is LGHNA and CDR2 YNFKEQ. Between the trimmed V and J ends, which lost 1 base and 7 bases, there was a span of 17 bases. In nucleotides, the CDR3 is TGTGCCAGCAGCCAAGGTAGAACCCTTATCCGAGAGCAGTACTTC. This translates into CASSQGRTLIREQYF.

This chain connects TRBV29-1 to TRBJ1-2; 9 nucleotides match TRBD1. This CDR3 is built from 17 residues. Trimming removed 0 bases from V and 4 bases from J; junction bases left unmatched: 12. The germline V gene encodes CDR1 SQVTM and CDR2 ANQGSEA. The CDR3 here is CSVEDPPLTGGAYGYTF. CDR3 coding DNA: TGCAGCGTTGAAGATCCCCCGTTAACAGGGGGCGCCTATGGCTACACCTTC.

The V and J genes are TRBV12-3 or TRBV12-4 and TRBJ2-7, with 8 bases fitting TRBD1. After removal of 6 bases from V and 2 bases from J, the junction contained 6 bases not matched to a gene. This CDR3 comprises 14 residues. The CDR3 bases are TGTGCCAGCAGCCCGGGACAGGTACCCTACGAGCAGTACTTC. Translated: CASSPGQVPYEQYF.

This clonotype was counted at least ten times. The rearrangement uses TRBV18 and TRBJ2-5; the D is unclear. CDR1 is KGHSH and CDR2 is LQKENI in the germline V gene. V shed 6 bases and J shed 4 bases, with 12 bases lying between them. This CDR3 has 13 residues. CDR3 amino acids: CASSHIPSETQYF. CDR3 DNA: TGTGCCAGCTCTCACATTCCCTCAGAGACCCAGTACTTC.

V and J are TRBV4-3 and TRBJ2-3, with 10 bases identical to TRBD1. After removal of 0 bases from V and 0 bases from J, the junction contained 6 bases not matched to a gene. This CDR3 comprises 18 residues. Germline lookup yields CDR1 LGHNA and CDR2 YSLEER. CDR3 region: CASSQEAGTGESTDTQYF. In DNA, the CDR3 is TGCGCCAGCAGCCAAGAAGCAGGGACAGGGGAGAGCACAGATACGCAGTATTTT.

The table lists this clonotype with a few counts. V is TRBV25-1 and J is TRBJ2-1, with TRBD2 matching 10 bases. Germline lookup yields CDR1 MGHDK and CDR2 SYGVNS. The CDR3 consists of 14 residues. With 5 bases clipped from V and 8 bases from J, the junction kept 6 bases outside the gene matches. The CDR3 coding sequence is TGTGCCAGCAGTCCGGGGACTAGCGTGGATGAGCAGTTCTTC. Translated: CASSPGTSVDEQFF.

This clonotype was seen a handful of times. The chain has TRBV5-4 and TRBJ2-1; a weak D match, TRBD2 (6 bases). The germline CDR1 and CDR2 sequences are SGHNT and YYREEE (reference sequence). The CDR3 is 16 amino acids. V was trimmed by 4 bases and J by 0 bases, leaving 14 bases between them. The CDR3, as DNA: TGTGCCAGCAGCCCCGAGAGGACTACCTCCTACAATGAGCAGTTCTTC. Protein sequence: CASSPERTTSYNEQFF. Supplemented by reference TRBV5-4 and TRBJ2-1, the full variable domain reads ETGVTQSPTHLIKTRGQQVTLRCSSQSGHNTVSWYQQALGQGPQFIFQYYREEENGRGNFPPRFSGLQFPNYSSELNVNALELDDSALYLCASSPERTTSYNEQFFGPGTRLTVL.

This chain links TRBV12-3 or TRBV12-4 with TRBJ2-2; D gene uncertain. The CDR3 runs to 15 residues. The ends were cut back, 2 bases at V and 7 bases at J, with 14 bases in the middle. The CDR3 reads CASSLRRGGVGELFF. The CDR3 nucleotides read TGTGCCAGCAGTTTACGCCGTGGTGGGGTCGGGGAGCTGTTTTTT.

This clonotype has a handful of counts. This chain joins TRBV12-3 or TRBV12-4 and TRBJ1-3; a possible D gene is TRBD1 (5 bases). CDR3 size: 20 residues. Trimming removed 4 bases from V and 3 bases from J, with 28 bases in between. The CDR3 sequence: CASSSTWTPKPVTFGNTIYF. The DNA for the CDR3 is TGTGCCAGCAGTTCAACCTGGACACCGAAACCAGTAACCTTTGGAAACACCATATATTTT.